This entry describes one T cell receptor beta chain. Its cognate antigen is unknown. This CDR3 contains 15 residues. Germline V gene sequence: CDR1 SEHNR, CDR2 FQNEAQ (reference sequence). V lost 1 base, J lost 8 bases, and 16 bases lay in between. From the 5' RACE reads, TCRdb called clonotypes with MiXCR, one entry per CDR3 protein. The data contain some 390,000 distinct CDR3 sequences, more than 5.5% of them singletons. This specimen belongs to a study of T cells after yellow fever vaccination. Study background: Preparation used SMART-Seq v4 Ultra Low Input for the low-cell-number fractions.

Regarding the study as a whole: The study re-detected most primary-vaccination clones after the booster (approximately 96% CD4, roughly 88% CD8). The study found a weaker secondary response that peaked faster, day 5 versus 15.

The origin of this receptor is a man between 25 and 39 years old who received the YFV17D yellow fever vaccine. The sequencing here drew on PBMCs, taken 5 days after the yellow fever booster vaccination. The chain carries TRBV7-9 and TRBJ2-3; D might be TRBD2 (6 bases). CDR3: CASSLELALIGTQYF. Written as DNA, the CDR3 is TGTGCCAGCAGCTTAGAACTAGCCCTAATTGGTACGCAGTATTTT.